The clone carrying this T cell receptor (beta chain) was seen many times. The antigen remains unidentified. The data were taken from a study of T cell repertoires in cytomegalovirus infection. Study background: Public TCR beta signatures provided an indication of both CMV infection and a matching HLA type. Study results and caveats: Dominating the ex vivo response were HLA-C-restricted CMV-specific TCR beta clonotypes. Pooled public TCR beta family frequency picked out CMV carriers with the relevant HLA.

TCRdb fed the reads into MiXCR, producing one record per CDR3 protein. In the table there are around 630,000 distinct CDR3 sequences, roughly a quarter of which are singletons. The germline V and J ends were trimmed by 0 bases and 6 bases, with 14 bases remaining between them. This CDR3 region has 15 residues. The germline gives CDR1 SGHTA, CDR2 FQGNSA. This TCR derives from a human donor in good health (CMV status not recorded). Some clones in this sample may be carry-over from other donors' samples. The sequenced sample consisted of CD8+ T cells from PBMCs. The chain links TRBV7-2 to TRBJ1-2, with unresolved D. As DNA, the CDR3 is TGTGCCAGCAGCTTAGCGTGGACCTTTGGGGATGGCTACACCTTC. Protein sequence: CASSLAWTFGDGYTF. Filled out from reference TRBV7-2 and TRBJ1-2, the complete variable domain reads GAGVSQSPSNKVTEKGKDVELRCDPISGHTALYWYRQSLGQGLEFLIYFQGNSAPDKSGLPSDRFSAERTGGSVSTLTIQRTQQEDSAVYLCASSLAWTFGDGYTFGSGTRLTVV.